This T cell receptor (beta chain) was profiled in a study of cytomegalovirus exposure and HLA in healthy donors. General observations from the study: Clonal expansion was found to be greater in HLA-associated TCR beta chains than in equally common others in a later analysis. Productive rates of about 87% or about 30% were seen for most TCR beta V segments in an earlier analysis. As a later analysis revealed, the rate of TCR association differed by HLA locus, with DRB1 most and HLA-C fewest. Certain sequence variants were highly shared and formed a cluster, and this cluster was likely a sequencing artifact.

This CDR3 region has 16 residues. Germline lookup yields CDR1 KGHSH and CDR2 LQKENI. The V gene lost 6 bases and the J gene lost 4 bases, with 21 bases spanning the gap. With regard to this clone: Its antigen is not identified.

The study ran its PCR with 60 Vbeta and 13 Jbeta primers. Data came from immunoSEQ multiplex PCR; TCRdb stores just in-frame clones and leaves some out. This sample's table has approximately 190,000 clones. The sample taken for sequencing was PBMCs. The chain is built from TRBV18 and TRBJ1-1, with D maybe TRBD1 (5 bases). The origin of this receptor is a boy between 10 and 17 years old in good health and CMV-seronegative. The CDR3: CASSTRDSSKSTEAFF. DNA for the CDR3: TGTGCCAGCTCGACGAGAGACAGCTCGAAGTCCACTGAAGCTTTCTTT.